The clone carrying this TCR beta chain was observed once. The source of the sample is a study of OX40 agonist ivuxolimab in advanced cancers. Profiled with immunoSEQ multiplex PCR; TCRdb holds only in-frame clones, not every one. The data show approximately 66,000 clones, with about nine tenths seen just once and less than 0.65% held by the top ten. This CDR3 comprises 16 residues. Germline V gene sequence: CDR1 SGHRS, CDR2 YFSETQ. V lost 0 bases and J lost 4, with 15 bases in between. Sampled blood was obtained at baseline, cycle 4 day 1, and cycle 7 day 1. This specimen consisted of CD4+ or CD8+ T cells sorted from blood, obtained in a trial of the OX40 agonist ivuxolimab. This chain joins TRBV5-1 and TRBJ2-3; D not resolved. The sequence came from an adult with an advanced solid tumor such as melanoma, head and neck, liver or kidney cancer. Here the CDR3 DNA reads TGCGCCAGCAGCTTGGCCGCGCTTCCTCGGGCAGATACGCAGTATTTT. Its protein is CASSLAALPRADTQYF.